Presented here are 3 T cell receptor beta chains from one specimen sequenced in a study of spatial heterogeneity in lung cancer. Time point of the sample: sample taken at primary tumor resection. Without sorting, whole RNA was sequenced from tumor, nontumor lung or frozen PBMC. One entry per CDR3 protein results from TCRdb running MiXCR on the 5' RACE reads. This table holds roughly 48,000 distinct CDR3 sequences, approximately 12% found once. Sequenced material: PBMCs, taken at surgery. The receptor set was obtained from a female donor with early-stage non-small cell lung cancer.

The CDR3 region has the DNA TGTGCCAGCAGCCCCCCCCGGCGGGGGGGCCGTGTCACCGGGGAGCTGTTTTTT. It is translated as CASSPPRRGGRVTGELFF. The chain carries TRBV7-2 and TRBJ2-2; TRBD2 matches at 9 bases. With 5 bases clipped from V and 4 bases from J, the junction kept 14 bases outside the gene matches. There are 18 residues in the CDR3. Germline V gives CDR1 SGHTA, CDR2 FQGNSA.

There are a few counts of this clonotype. The rearrangement links TRBV25-1 to TRBJ1-2, with 12 bases fitting TRBD1. V lost 4 bases, J lost 5 bases, and 5 bases stayed unmatched. Germline CDR1 MGHDK, CDR2 SYGVNS. The CDR3 loop spans 15 amino acids. CDR3 amino acids: CASSGRDRGPYGYTF. The CDR3 nucleotides are TGTGCCAGCAGTGGACGGGACAGGGGGCCTTATGGCTACACCTTC.

Here the CDR3 reads CASSFGLWDSNEQFF. DNA of the CDR3: TGCGCCAGCAGTTTCGGCCTGTGGGACAGCAATGAGCAGTTCTTC. This chain connects TRBV5-1 to TRBJ2-1; 7 bases map to TRBD1. The CDR3 runs 15 residues. J lost 6 bases, V lost 5 bases, and 11 bases had no gene match. The V gene's germline CDR1 is SGHRS and CDR2 YFSETQ.